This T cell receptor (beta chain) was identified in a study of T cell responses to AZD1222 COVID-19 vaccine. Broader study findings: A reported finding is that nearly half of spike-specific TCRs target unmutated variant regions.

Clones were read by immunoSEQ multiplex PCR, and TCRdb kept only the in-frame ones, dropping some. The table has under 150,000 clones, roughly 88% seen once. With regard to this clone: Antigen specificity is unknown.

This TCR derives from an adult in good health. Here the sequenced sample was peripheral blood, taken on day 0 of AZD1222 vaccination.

CDR3 sequence: CSAPRGYGYTF. The CDR3, as DNA: TGCAGTGCGCCGAGGGGGTATGGCTACACCTTC. The chain joins TRBV20-1 to TRBJ1-2; possibly TRBD1 for D (6 bases). The CDR3 consists of 11 residues. Deletions cut 6 bases from V and 5 bases from J, with 10 bases between. The germline gives CDR1 DFQATT, CDR2 SNEGSKA (reference sequence).